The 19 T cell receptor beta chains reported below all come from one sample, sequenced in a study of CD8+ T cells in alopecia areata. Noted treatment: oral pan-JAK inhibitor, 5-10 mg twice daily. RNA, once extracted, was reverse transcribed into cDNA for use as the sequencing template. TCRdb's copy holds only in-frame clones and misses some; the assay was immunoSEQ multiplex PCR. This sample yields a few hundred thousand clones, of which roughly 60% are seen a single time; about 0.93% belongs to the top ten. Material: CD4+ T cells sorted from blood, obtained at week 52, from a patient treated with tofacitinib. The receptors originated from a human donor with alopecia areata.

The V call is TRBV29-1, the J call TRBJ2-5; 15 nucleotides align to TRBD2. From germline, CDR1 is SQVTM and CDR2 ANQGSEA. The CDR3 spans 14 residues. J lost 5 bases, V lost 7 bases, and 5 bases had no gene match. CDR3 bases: TGCAGCGCCGGACTAGCGGGGGGGCGGGAGACCCAGTACTTC. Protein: CSAGLAGGRETQYF.

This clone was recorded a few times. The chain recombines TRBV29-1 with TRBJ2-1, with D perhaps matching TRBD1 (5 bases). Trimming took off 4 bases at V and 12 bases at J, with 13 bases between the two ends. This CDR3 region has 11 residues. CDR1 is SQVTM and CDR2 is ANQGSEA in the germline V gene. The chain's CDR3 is CSVGTTPRQFF. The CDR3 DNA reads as TGCAGCGTTGGGACAACTCCTAGGCAGTTCTTC.

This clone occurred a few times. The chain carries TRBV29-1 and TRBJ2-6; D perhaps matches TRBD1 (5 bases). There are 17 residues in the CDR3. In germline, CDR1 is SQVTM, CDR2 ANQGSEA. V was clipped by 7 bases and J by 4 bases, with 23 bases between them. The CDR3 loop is CSADWTPRVFGANVLTF. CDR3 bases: TGCAGCGCAGACTGGACACCCAGAGTGTTCGGGGCCAACGTCCTGACTTTC.

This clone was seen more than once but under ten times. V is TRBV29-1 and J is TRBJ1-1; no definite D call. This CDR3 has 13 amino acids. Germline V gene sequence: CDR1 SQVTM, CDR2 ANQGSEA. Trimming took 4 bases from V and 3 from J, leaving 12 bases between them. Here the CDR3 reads CSVADLSDTEAFF. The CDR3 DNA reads TGCAGCGTTGCGGACTTATCGGACACTGAAGCTTTCTTT.

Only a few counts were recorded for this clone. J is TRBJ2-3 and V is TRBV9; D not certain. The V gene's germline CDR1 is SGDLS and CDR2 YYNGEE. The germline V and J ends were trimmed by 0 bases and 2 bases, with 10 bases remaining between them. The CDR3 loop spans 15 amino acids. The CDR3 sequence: CASSVVPVSTDTQYF. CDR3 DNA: TGTGCCAGCAGCGTAGTGCCTGTATCCACAGATACGCAGTATTTT.

The CDR3 spells CASSLDHRGVGNEKLFF. In nucleotides, the CDR3 is TGTGCCAGCAGCTTAGATCATCGGGGAGTGGGAAATGAAAAACTGTTTTTT. J is TRBJ1-4 and V is TRBV11-2; D call uncertain. The germline V and J ends were trimmed by 0 bases and 5 bases, with 16 bases remaining between them. Germline assignment: CDR1 SGHAT and CDR2 FQNNGV. This CDR3 has 17 amino acids.

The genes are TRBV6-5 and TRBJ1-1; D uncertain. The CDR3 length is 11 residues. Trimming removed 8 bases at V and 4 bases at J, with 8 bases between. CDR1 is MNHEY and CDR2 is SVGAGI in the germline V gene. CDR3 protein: CASAGITEAFF. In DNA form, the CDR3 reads TGTGCCAGCGCGGGGATCACTGAAGCTTTCTTT.

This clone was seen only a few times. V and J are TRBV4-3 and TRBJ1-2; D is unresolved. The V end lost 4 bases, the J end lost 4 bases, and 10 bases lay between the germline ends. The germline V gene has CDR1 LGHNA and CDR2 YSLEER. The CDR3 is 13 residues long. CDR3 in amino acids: CASSPPWGYGYTF. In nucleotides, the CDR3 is TGCGCCAGCAGCCCTCCATGGGGCTATGGCTACACCTTC.

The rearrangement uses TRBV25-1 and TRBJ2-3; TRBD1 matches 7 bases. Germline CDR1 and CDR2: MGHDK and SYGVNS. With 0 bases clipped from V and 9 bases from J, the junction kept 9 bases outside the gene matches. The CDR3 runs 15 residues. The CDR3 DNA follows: TGTGCCAGCAGTGAATACGTGACAGGGAGAAGCACGCAGTATTTT. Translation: CASSEYVTGRSTQYF.

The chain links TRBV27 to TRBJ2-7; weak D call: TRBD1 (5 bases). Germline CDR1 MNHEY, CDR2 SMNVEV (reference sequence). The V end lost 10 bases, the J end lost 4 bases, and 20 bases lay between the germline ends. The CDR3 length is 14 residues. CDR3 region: CATQGGSQAYEQYF. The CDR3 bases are TGTGCCACCCAGGGTGGCAGCCAGGCGTACGAGCAGTACTTC.

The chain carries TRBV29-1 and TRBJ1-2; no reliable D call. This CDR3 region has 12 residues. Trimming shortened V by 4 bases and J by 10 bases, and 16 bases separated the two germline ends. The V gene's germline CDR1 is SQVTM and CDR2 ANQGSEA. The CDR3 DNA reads TGCAGCGTTGGGTTCGCAGGCACGGACTACACCTTC. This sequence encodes CSVGFAGTDYTF.

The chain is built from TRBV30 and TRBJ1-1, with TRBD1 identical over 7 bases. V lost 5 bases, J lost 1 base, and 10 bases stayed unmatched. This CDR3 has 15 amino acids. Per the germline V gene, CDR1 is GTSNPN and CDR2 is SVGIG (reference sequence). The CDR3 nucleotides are TGTGCCTGGGAACGCAAGACAGGGTGGAACACTGAAGCTTTCTTT. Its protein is CAWERKTGWNTEAFF.

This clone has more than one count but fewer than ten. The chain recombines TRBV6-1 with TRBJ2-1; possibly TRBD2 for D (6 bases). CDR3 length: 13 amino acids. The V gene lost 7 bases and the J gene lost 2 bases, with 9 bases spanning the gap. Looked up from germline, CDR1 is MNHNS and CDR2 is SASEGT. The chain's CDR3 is CASNERAYNEQFF. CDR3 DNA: TGTGCCAGCAACGAGCGGGCCTACAATGAGCAGTTCTTC.

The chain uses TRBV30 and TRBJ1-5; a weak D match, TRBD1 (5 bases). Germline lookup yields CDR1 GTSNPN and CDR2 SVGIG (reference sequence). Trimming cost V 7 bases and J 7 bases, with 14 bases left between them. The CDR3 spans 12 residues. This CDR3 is CASQGLGQPQHF. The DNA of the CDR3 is TGTGCCTCGCAGGGACTCGGACAGCCCCAGCATTTT.

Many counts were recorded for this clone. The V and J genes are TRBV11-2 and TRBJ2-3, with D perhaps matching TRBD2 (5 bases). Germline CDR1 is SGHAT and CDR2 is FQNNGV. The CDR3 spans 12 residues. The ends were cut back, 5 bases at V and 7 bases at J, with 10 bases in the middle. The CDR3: CASSPAGNTQYF. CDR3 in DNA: TGTGCCAGCAGCCCGGCCGGGAATACGCAGTATTTT.

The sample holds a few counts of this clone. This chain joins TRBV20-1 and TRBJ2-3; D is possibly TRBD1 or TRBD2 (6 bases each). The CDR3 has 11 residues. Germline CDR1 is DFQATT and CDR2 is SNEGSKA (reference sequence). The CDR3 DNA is TGCAGCCTTCGGGGGCCAGATACGCAGTATTTT. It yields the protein CSLRGPDTQYF.

The DNA for the CDR3 is TGTGCCAGCAGTTTCATTGCTTCCTATGGCTACACCTTC. Residues: CASSFIASYGYTF. The rearrangement uses TRBV27 and TRBJ1-2, with D hard to call. Deletions cut 3 bases from V and 4 bases from J, with 9 bases between. The germline V gene encodes CDR1 MNHEY and CDR2 SMNVEV (reference sequence). The CDR3 contains 13 residues.

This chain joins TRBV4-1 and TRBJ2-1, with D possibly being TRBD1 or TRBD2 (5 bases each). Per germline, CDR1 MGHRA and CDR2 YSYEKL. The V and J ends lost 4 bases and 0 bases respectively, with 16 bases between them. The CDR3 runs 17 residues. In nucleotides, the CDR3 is TGCGCCAGCAGCCCCTGGGGGTTGCTAATCTCCTACAATGAGCAGTTCTTC. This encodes CASSPWGLLISYNEQFF.

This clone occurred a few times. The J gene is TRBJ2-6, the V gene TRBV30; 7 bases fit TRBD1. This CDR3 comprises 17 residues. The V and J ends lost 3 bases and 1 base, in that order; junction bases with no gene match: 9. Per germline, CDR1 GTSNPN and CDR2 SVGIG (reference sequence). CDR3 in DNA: TGTGCCTGGAGAGACAGGGATTTCCTATCTGGGGCCAACGTCCTGACTTTC. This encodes CAWRDRDFLSGANVLTF.